This entry concerns a single TCR beta chain. The sample is drawn from a study of blood T cell repertoires in COVID-19. Study at large: Acute and convalescent COVID-19 samples came from the United States, Italy and Spain.

The germline CDR1 and CDR2 sequences are MGHRA and YSYEKL. Trimming stripped 4 bases from V and 4 bases from J, with 25 bases between. The CDR3 sequence is 18 residues long. In the authors' workflow: Cell counts per sample came from amplifying reference gene primers. Clones were sequenced by immunoSEQ multiplex PCR, and TCRdb holds only the in-frame ones, with some missing. That table is the source of V, J and clone size, and D and trimming were worked out from the DNA. The sample has around 240,000 clones; about 90% are singletons. Living in about two dozen US areas, the participants were between roughly 18 and 89 years of age. Cohorts were based on clinical histories the participants reported.

This TCR was recovered from a human donor in a cohort exposed to, infected with or recovered from COVID-19 (not recorded which). The donor label of this sample is uncertain. The V call is TRBV4-1, the J call TRBJ1-1; D unresolved. Source material: PBMCs or T cells enriched from blood (not recorded which). CDR3 coding DNA: TGCGCCAGCAGCCTTAATCAAGAGGAAGGAGTGCAGCTCACTGAAGCTTTCTTT. Residues: CASSLNQEEGVQLTEAFF.